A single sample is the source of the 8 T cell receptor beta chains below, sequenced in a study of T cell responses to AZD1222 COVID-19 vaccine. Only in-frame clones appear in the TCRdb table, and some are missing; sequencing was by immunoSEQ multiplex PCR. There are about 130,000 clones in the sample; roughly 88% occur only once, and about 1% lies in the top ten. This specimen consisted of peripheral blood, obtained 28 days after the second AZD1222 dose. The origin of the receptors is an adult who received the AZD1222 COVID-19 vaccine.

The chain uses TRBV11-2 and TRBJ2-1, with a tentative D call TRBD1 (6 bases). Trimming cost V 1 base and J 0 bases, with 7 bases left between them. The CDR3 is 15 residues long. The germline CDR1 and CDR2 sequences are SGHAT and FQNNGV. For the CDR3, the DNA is TGTGCCAGCAGCTTAGTCAGGGGCTCCTACAATGAGCAGTTCTTC. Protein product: CASSLVRGSYNEQFF.

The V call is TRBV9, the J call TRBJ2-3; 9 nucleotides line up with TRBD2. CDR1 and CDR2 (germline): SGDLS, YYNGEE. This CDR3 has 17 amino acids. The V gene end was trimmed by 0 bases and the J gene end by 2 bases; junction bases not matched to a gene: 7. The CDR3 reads CASSVAQLAGDTDTQYF. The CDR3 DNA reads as TGTGCCAGCAGCGTAGCCCAATTAGCGGGAGACACAGATACGCAGTATTTT.

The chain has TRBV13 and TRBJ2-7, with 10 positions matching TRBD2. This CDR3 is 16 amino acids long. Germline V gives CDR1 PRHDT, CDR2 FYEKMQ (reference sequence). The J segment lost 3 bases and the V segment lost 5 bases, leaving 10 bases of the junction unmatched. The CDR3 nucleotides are TGTGCCAGCAGCCCGAAAGCGGGAGGGCCCCTCTACGAGCAGTACTTC. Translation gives CASSPKAGGPLYEQYF.

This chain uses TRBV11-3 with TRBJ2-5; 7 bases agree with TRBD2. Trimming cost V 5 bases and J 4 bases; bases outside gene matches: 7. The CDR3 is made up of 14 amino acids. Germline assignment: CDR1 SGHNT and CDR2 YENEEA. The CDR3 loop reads CASSKGRERETQYF. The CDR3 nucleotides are TGTGCCAGCAGCAAAGGGCGGGAGCGAGAGACCCAGTACTTC.

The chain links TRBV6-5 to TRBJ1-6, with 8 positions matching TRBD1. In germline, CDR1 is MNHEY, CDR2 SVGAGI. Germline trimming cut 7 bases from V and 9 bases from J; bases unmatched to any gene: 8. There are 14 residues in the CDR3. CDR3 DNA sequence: TGTGCCAGCAAGCAAGGACAGGGAACTTCACCCCTCCACTTT. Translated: CASKQGQGTSPLHF.

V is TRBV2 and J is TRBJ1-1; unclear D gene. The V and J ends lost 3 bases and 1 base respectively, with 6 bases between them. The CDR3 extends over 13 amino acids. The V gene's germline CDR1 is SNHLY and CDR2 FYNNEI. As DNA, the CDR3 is TGTGCCAGCAGTGATTCGGGGAACACTGAAGCTTTCTTT. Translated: CASSDSGNTEAFF.

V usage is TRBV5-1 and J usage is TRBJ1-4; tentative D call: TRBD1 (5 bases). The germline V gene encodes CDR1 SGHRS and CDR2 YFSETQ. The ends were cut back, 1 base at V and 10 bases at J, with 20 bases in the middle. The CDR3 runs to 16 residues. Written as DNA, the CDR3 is TGCGCCAGCAGCTTGCAAGGGGCGGTGGGGTCGGGAAAACTGTTTTTT. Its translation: CASSLQGAVGSGKLFF.

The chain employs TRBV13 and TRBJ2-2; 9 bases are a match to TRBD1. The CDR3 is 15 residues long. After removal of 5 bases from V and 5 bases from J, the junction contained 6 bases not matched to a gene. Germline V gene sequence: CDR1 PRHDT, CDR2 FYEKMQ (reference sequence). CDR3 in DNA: TGTGCCAGCAGCGCTGGACAGGGGAGGACCGGGGAGCTGTTTTTT. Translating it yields CASSAGQGRTGELFF.